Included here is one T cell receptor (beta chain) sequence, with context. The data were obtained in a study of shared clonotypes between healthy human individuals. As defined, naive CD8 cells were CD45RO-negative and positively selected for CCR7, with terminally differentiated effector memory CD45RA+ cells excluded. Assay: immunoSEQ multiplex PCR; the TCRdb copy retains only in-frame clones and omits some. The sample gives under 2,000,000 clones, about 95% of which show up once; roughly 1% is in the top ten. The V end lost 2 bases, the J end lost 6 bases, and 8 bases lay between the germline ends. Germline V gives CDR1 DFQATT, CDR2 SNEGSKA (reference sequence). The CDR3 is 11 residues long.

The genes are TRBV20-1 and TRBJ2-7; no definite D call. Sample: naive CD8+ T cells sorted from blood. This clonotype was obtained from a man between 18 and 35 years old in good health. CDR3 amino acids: CSARLVTEQYF. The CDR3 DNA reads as TGCAGTGCTAGACTAGTAACCGAGCAGTACTTC.